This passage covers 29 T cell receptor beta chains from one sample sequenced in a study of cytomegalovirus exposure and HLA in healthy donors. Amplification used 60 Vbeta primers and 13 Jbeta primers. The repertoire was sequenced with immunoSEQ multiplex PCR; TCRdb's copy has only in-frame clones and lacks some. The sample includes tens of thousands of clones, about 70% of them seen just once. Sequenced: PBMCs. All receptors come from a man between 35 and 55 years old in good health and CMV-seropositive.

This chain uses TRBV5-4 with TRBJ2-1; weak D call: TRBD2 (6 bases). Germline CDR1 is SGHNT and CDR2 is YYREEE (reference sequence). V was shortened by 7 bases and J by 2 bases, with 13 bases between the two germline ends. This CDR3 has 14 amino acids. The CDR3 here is CASRPPGAYNEQFF. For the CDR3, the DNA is TGTGCCAGCCGCCCCCCGGGGGCCTACAATGAGCAGTTCTTC.

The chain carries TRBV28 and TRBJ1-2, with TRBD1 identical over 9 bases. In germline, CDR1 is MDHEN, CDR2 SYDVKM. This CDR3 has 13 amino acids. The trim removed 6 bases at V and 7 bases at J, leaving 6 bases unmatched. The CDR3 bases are TGTGCCAGCAGGGGGACAGGGCGAGGTGGCTACACCTTC. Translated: CASRGTGRGGYTF.

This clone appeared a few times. The CDR3 region has the DNA TGTGCCAGCAGCCCACGGACAGATCGGGTTGGTTCACCCCTCCACTTT. Protein product: CASSPRTDRVGSPLHF. The V and J genes are TRBV5-4 and TRBJ1-6; D perhaps matches TRBD1 (6 bases). Trimming removed 4 bases at V and 9 bases at J, with 20 bases between. Germline loops: CDR1 SGHNT, CDR2 YYREEE (reference sequence). This CDR3 is built from 16 residues.

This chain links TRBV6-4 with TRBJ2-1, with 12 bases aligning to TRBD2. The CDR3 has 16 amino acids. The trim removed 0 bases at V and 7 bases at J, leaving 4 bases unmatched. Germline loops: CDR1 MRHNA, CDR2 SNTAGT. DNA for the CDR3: TGTGCCAGCAGTGACTCGGCTAGCGGGGGGGCAAATGAGCAGTTCTTC. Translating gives CASSDSASGGANEQFF.

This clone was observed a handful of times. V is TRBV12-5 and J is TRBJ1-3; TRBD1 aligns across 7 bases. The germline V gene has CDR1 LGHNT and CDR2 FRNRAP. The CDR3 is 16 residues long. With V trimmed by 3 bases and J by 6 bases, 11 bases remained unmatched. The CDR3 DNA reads TGTGCTAGTGGTTTACCCTCAGGGGGTAACAAAAACACCATATATTTT. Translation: CASGLPSGGNKNTIYF. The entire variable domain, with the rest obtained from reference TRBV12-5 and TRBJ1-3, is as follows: DARVTQTPRHKVTEMGQEVTMRCQPILGHNTVFWYRQTMMQGLELLAYFRNRAPLDDSGMPKDRFSAEMPDATLATLKIQPSEPRDSAVYFCASGLPSGGNKNTIYFGEGSWLTVV.

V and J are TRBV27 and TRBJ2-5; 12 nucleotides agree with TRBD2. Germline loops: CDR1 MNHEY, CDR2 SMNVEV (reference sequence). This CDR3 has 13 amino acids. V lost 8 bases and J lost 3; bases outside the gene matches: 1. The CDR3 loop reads CASRTSGEETQYF. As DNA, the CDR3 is TGTGCCAGCCGGACTAGCGGGGAAGAGACCCAGTACTTC.

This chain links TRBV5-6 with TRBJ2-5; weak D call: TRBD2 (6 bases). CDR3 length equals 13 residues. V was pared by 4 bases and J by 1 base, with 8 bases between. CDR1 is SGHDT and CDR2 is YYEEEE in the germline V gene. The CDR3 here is CASSRDFQETQYF. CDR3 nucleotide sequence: TGTGCCAGCAGCCGGGACTTCCAAGAGACCCAGTACTTC.

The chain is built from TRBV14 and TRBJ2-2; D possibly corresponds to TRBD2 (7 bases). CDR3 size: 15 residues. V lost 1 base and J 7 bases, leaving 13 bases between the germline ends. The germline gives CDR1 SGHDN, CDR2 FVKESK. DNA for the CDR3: TGTGCCAGCAGCCAAGTGGCGGGGGCTGGCGGGGAGCTGTTTTTT. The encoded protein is CASSQVAGAGGELFF.

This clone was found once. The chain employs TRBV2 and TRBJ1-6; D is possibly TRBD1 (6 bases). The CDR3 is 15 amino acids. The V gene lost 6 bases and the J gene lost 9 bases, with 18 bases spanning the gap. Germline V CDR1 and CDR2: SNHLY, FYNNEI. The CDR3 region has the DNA TGTGCCAGCAGCCTCAGGGGTCCCGCAGGTTCACCCCTCCACTTT. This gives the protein CASSLRGPAGSPLHF.

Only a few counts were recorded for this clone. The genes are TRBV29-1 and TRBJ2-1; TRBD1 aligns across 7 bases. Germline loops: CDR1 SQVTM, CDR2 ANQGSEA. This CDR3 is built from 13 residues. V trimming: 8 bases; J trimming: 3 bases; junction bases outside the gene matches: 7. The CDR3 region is CSTSRDSYNEQFF. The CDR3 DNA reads TGCAGCACCAGCCGGGACAGCTACAATGAGCAGTTCTTC.

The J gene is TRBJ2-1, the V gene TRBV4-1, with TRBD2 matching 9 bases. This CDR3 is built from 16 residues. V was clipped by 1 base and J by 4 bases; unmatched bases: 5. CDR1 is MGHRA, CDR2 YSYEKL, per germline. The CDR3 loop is CASSQGSSGGYNEQFF. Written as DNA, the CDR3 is TGCGCCAGCAGCCAAGGTAGCAGCGGGGGGTACAATGAGCAGTTCTTC.

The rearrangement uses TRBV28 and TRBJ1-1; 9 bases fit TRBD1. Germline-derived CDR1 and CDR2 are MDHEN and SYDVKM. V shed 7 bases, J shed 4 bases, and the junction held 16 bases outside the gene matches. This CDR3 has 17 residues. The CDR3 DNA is TGTGCCAGCACCCCGCCGGGACAGGGTTGGTATGGCACTGAAGCTTTCTTT. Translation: CASTPPGQGWYGTEAFF.

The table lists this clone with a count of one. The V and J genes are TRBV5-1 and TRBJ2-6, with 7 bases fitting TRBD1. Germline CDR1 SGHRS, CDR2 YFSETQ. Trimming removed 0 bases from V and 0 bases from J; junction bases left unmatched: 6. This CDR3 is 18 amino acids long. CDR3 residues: CASSLVTGRSSGANVLTF. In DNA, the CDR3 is TGCGCCAGCAGCTTGGTGACAGGGCGAAGCTCTGGGGCCAACGTCCTGACTTTC.

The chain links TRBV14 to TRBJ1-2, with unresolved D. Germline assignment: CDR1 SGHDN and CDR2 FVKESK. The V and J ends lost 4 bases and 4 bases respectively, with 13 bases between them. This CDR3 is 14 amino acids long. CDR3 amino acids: CASSLWAYGYGYTF. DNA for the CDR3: TGTGCCAGCAGCCTGTGGGCCTATGGCTATGGCTACACCTTC. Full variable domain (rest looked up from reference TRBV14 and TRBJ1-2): EAGVTQFPSHSVIEKGQTVTLRCDPISGHDNLYWYRRVMGKEIKFLLHFVKESKQDESGMPNNRFLAERTGGTYSTLKVQPAELEDSGVYFCASSLWAYGYGYTFGSGTRLTVV.

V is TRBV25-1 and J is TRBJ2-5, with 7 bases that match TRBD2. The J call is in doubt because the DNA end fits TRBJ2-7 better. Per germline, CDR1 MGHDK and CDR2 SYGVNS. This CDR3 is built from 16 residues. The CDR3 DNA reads TGTGCCAGCAGTGAAAGTCGGAGGGAGGGCTCCTACGAGCAGTACTTC. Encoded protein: CASSESRREGSYEQYF.

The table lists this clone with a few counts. CDR3 region: CASSPDSTNYGYTF. The CDR3 region has the DNA TGTGCCAGCAGTCCGGACAGCACTAACTATGGCTACACCTTC. The rearrangement links TRBV5-4 to TRBJ1-2; D may be TRBD1 (6 bases). V was shortened by 5 bases and J by 0 bases, with 11 bases between the two germline ends. Germline CDR1 reads SGHNT; CDR2 reads YYREEE (reference sequence). The CDR3 is 14 residues long.

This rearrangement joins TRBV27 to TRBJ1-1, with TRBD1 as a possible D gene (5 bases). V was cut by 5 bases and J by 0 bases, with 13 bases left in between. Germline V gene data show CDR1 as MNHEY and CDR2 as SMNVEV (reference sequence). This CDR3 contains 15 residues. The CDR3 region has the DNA TGTGCCAGCAGTGAGGGGAGCGGGATGAACACTGAAGCTTTCTTT. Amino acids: CASSEGSGMNTEAFF.

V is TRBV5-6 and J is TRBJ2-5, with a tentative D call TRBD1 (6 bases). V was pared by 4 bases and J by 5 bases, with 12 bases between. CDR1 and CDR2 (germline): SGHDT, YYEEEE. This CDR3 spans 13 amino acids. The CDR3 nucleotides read TGTGCCAGCAGCAGAGACAGGCTTGAGACCCAGTACTTC. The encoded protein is CASSRDRLETQYF.

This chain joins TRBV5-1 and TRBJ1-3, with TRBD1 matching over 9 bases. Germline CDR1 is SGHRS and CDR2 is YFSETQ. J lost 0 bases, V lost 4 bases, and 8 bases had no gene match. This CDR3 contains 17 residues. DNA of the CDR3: TGCGCCAGCAGCCGGACGACAGGGGGTAACTCTGGAAACACCATATATTTT. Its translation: CASSRTTGGNSGNTIYF. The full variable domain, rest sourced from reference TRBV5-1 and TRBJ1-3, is KAGVTQTPRYLIKTRGQQVTLSCSPISGHRSVSWYQQTPGQGLQFLFEYFSETQRNKGNFPGRFSGRQFSNSRSEMNVSTLELGDSALYLCASSRTTGGNSGNTIYFGEGSWLTVV.

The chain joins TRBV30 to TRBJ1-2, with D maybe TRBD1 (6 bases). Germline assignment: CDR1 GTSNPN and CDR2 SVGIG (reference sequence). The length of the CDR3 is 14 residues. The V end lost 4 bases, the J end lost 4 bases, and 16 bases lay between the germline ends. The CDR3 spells CAWKGGGAGYGYTF. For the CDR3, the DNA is TGTGCCTGGAAGGGCGGGGGCGCTGGCTATGGCTACACCTTC.

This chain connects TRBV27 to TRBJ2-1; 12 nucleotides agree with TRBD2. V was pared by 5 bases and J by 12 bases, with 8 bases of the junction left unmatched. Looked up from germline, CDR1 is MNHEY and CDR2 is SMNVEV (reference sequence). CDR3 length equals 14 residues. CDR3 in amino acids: CASSPWTSGAAQFF. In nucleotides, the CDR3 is TGTGCCAGCAGTCCCTGGACTAGCGGGGCGGCGCAGTTCTTC.

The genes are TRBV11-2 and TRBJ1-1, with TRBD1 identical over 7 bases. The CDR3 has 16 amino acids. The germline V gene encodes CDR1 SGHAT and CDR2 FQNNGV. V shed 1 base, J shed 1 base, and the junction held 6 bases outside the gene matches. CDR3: CASSLVWGQSNTEAFF. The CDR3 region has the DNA TGTGCCAGCAGCTTAGTTTGGGGACAGTCGAACACTGAAGCTTTCTTT. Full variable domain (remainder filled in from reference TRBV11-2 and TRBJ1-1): EAGVAQSPRYKIIEKRQSVAFWCNPISGHATLYWYQQILGQGPKLLIQFQNNGVVDDSQLPKDRFSAERLKGVDSTLKIQPAKLEDSAVYLCASSLVWGQSNTEAFFGQGTRLTVV.

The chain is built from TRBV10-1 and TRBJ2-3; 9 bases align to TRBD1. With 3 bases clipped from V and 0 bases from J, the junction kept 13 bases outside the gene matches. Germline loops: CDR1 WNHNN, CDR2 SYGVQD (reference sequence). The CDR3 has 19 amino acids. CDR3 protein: CASSELPTPGQGSTDTQYF. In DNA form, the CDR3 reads TGCGCCAGCAGTGAACTTCCTACCCCGGGACAGGGAAGCACAGATACGCAGTATTTT.

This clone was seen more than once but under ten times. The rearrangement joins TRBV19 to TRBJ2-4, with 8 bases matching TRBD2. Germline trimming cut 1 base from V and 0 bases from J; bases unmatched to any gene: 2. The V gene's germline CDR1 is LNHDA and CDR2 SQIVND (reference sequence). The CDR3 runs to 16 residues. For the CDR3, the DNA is TGTGCCAGTAGTATAGGCGGGGGGCTAGCCAAAAACATTCAGTACTTC. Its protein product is CASSIGGGLAKNIQYF.

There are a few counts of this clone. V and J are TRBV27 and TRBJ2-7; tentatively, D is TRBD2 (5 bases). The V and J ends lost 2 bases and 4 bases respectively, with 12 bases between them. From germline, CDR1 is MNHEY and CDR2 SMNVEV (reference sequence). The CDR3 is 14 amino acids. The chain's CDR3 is CASSLEGAKYEQYF. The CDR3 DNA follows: TGTGCCAGCAGTTTAGAGGGCGCCAAGTACGAGCAGTACTTC.

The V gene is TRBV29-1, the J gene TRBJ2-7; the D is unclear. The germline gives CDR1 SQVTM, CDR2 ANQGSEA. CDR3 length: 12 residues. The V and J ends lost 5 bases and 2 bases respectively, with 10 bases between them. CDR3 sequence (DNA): TGCAGCGTTTTCACATCAACCTACGAGCAGTACTTC. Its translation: CSVFTSTYEQYF.

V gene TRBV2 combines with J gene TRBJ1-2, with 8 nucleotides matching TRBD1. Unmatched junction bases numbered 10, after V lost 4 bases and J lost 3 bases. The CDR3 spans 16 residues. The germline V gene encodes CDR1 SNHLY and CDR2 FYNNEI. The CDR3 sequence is CASSGSYRGEDYGYTF. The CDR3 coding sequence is TGTGCCAGCAGTGGTTCATACAGGGGGGAAGACTATGGCTACACCTTC.

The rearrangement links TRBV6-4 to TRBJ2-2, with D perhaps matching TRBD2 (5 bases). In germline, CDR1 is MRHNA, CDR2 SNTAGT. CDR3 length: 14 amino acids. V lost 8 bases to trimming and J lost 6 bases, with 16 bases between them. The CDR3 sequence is CASSVVPGAGELFF. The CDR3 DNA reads TGTGCCAGCTCAGTGGTCCCCGGGGCCGGGGAGCTGTTTTTT.

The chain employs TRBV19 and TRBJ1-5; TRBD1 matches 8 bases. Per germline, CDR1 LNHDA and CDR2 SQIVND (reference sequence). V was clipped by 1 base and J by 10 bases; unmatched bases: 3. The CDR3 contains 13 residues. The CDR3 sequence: CASSIGGTGPQHF. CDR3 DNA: TGTGCCAGTAGTATAGGAGGGACAGGCCCCCAGCATTTT.